This is a list of T cell receptor beta chains from one sample in a study of T cell changes during pregnancy in multiple sclerosis. Sequenced by immunoSEQ multiplex PCR; TCRdb stores in-frame clones only, minus some. Among 65,000 to 90,000 clones listed, almost 95% were seen once. The sequencing used peripheral blood, collected in the third trimester of pregnancy. The source is a female donor in good health, enrolled as a control in a pregnancy study. Each CDR3 is given with its conserved first and last residue. The D gene is left open where the match is weak. Clone sizes are given selectively: once, few, many, or a class where the clone is expanded.

size | J | V | D | CDR3 | DNA
- | TRBJ1-3 | TRBV2 | - | CASSDWGKAGGSGNTIYF | TGTGCCAGCAGTGATTGGGGAAAGGCCGGGGGCTCTGGAAACACCATATATTTT
- | TRBJ2-1 | TRBV7-8 | - | CASSPGGSSYNEQFF | TGTGCCAGCAGCCCTGGGGGGAGCTCCTACAATGAGCAGTTCTTC
- | TRBJ1-5 | TRBV5-6 | - | CASSLAVSSNQPQHF | TGTGCCAGCAGCTTGGCCGTCAGTAGCAATCAGCCCCAGCATTTT
once | TRBJ1-3 | TRBV7-2 | - | CASSLVLQGVGNTIYF | TGTGCCAGCAGCTTAGTGCTACAGGGAGTTGGAAACACCATATATTTT
- | TRBJ2-3 | TRBV15 | TRBD2 | CATSRGREGGTDTQYF | TGTGCCACCAGTAGGGGCAGGGAGGGAGGCACAGATACGCAGTATTTT
- | TRBJ2-2 | TRBV7-2 | - | CASSFGRDSAGELFF | TGTGCCAGCAGCTTCGGGCGGGATTCCGCCGGGGAGCTGTTTTTT
- | TRBJ2-3 | TRBV7-3 | TRBD2 | CASSHRGLAGSDTQYF | TGTGCCAGCAGCCATAGGGGACTAGCGGGTTCAGATACGCAGTATTTT
- | TRBJ2-1 | TRBV25-1 | - | CASSRDTNFNEQFF | TGTGCCAGCAGCCGGGACACGAATTTTAATGAGCAGTTCTTC
- | TRBJ1-2 | TRBV6-5 | - | CASSSPMEGYGYTF | TGTGCCAGCAGTTCCCCAATGGAGGGCTATGGCTACACCTTC
- | TRBJ2-4 | TRBV7-9 | TRBD2 | CASSPRGGGSIKNIQYF | TGTGCCAGCAGCCCCCGGGGCGGGGGGTCGATCAAAAACATTCAGTACTTC
- | TRBJ2-5 | TRBV28 | - | CASSPIIEYQETQYF | TGTGCCAGCAGTCCCATTATCGAGTACCAAGAGACCCAGTACTTC
- | TRBJ2-1 | TRBV28 | TRBD2 | CASSLFTLAGPYNEQFF | TGTGCCAGCAGTTTATTTACCCTAGCGGGGCCCTACAATGAGCAGTTCTTC
- | TRBJ2-2 | TRBV14 | - | CASSQWVQGLRTGELFF | TGTGCCAGCAGCCAATGGGTTCAGGGGTTGAGGACCGGGGAGCTGTTTTTT
- | TRBJ2-7 | TRBV27 | TRBD2 | CASSSRTSGSYEQYF | TGTGCCAGCAGCTCAAGGACTAGCGGTTCCTACGAGCAGTACTTC
- | TRBJ1-1 | TRBV30 | - | CAWRQDLRTEAFF | TGTGCCTGGAGACAGGATTTGAGGACTGAAGCTTTCTTT
- | TRBJ2-3 | TRBV6-4 | TRBD2 | CASSELAGGQDTQYF | TGTGCCAGCAGTGAATTAGCGGGAGGGCAAGATACGCAGTATTTT
- | TRBJ2-1 | TRBV19 | - | CASSSTGTSYNEQFF | TGTGCCAGTAGTAGTACAGGGACCTCCTACAATGAGCAGTTCTTC
- | TRBJ2-7 | TRBV5-5 | TRBD1 | CASSWTGDEQYF | TGTGCCAGCAGCTGGACAGGGGACGAGCAGTACTTC
- | TRBJ1-5 | TRBV6-6 | - | CASRPQGGQPQHF | TGTGCCAGCAGACCGCAAGGGGGTCAGCCCCAGCATTTT
once | TRBJ2-2 | TRBV10-3 | TRBD2 | CAISEVERGTGELFF | TGTGCCATCAGTGAGGTCGAGCGGGGCACCGGGGAGCTGTTTTTT
- | TRBJ1-2 | TRBV11-2 | TRBD1 | CASSRPGQVNYGYTF | TGTGCCAGCAGCCGTCCGGGACAGGTTAACTATGGCTACACCTTC
- | TRBJ2-1 | TRBV9 | TRBD2 | CASSAPSSGNPSYNEQFF | TGTGCCAGCAGCGCCCCGTCTAGCGGAAACCCTTCCTACAATGAGCAGTTCTTC
- | TRBJ2-5 | TRBV28 | TRBD1 | CASSSRGRGETQYF | TGTGCCAGCAGTTCCAGGGGGCGCGGGGAGACCCAGTACTTC
- | TRBJ2-1 | TRBV12-5 | TRBD2 | CASGLRLAGSYNEQFF | TGTGCTAGTGGTTTGCGACTAGCGGGCTCCTACAATGAGCAGTTCTTC
- | TRBJ2-2 | TRBV11-2 | TRBD1 | CASSFSQGQGVSGELFF | TGTGCCAGCAGCTTTTCCCAGGGACAGGGAGTATCCGGGGAGCTGTTTTTT
- | TRBJ1-5 | TRBV2 | TRBD1 | CASSSGQGAVQPQHF | TGTGCCAGCAGTTCGGGACAGGGGGCCGTTCAGCCCCAGCATTTT
- | TRBJ2-7 | TRBV29-1 | TRBD1 | CSVEQGGGYEQYF | TGCAGCGTAGAACAGGGGGGAGGATACGAGCAGTACTTC
once | TRBJ2-2 | TRBV13 | TRBD1 | CASSPGTGAGELFF | TGTGCCAGCAGCCCCGGGACAGGGGCCGGGGAGCTGTTTTTT
- | TRBJ1-2 | TRBV5-4 | TRBD1 | CASSLGQGDYGYTF | TGTGCCAGCAGTCTAGGACAGGGCGACTATGGCTACACCTTC
- | TRBJ1-5 | TRBV7-9 | - | CASSLVGDRQPQHF | TGTGCCAGCAGCTTAGTAGGGGATCGGCAGCCCCAGCATTTT
- | TRBJ2-7 | TRBV6-5 | - | CASSNGLYEQYF | TGTGCCAGCAGTAACGGTCTCTACGAGCAGTACTTC
- | TRBJ2-2 | TRBV7-9 | TRBD2 | CASSLVAGAITGELFF | TGTGCCAGCAGCTTAGTCGCGGGAGCTATCACCGGGGAGCTGTTTTTT
- | TRBJ2-7 | TRBV6-5 | - | CASSPGHDYEQYF | TGTGCCAGCAGTCCGGGACACGACTACGAGCAGTACTTC
- | TRBJ1-2 | TRBV2 | TRBD1 | CASSSGQGANYGYTF | TGTGCCAGCAGCTCCGGACAGGGGGCTAACTATGGCTACACCTTC
- | TRBJ1-5 | TRBV5-5 | TRBD1 | CASSFRQGSNQPQHF | TGTGCCAGCAGCTTCCGACAGGGCTCCAATCAGCCCCAGCATTTT
- | TRBJ1-2 | TRBV5-1 | - | CASSVGLNYGYTF | TGCGCCAGCAGCGTCGGACTGAACTATGGCTACACCTTC